These 22 T cell receptor beta chains were sequenced from one sample in a study of identical twins. TCRdb recomputed calls from the 5' RACE reads with MiXCR, one row per CDR3 protein. The sample contains around 530,000 distinct CDR3 sequences, 13% to 15% of which appear only once. The sample was also linked to a second study, of yellow fever vaccine responses in identical twins.

Material for sequencing was CD4+ T cells sorted from blood. The receptors come from a woman aged 18-29 years in good health.

The rearrangement joins TRBV6-5 to TRBJ2-4; 11 bases align to TRBD2. With 2 bases clipped from V and 1 base from J, the junction kept 4 bases outside the gene matches. Germline CDR1 is MNHEY and CDR2 is SVGAGI. The CDR3 extends over 17 amino acids. The CDR3 nucleotides read TGTGCCAGCAGTTACGCTAGCGGGGGGAGGGCCAAAAACATTCAGTACTTC. Protein sequence: CASSYASGGRAKNIQYF.

V and J are TRBV7-9 and TRBJ2-5; a possible D gene is TRBD2 (6 bases). Looked up from germline, CDR1 is SEHNR and CDR2 is FQNEAQ (reference sequence). Trimming stripped 3 bases from V and 4 bases from J, with 15 bases between. The CDR3 totals 15 residues. Here the CDR3 reads CASSFQEGIRETQYF. CDR3 bases: TGTGCCAGCAGCTTTCAGGAGGGAATTCGAGAGACCCAGTACTTC.

The table lists this clonotype with a few counts. This sequence joins TRBV6-5 and TRBJ1-5; D call uncertain. The germline V gene encodes CDR1 MNHEY and CDR2 SVGAGI. This CDR3 has 14 amino acids. Trimming took 4 bases from V and 7 from J, leaving 14 bases between them. This CDR3 reads CASSWRDGNQPQHF. As DNA, the CDR3 is TGTGCCAGCAGTTGGAGGGATGGGAACCAGCCCCAGCATTTT.

This clonotype showed up just once. The CDR3 loop is CASSLPSRGANYGYTF. The CDR3, as DNA: TGTGCCAGCAGTTTACCAAGCAGGGGAGCTAACTATGGCTACACCTTC. The chain joins TRBV28 to TRBJ1-2, with D possibly matching TRBD1 (6 bases). The CDR3 runs 16 residues. The germline gives CDR1 MDHEN, CDR2 SYDVKM. Trimming pared 2 bases from V and 0 bases from J, leaving 13 bases between.

CDR3 coding DNA: TGTGCCACCAGCAGAGTGGGCGGGACCGCCACCGGGGAGCTGTTTTTT. It codes for CATSRVGGTATGELFF. The chain employs TRBV15 and TRBJ2-2; D might be TRBD2 (6 bases). V was trimmed by 1 base and J by 4 bases, leaving 13 bases between them. From germline, CDR1 is LNHNV and CDR2 YYDKDF (reference sequence). This CDR3 has 16 residues. The entire variable domain, with the rest obtained from reference TRBV15 and TRBJ2-2, is as follows: DAMVIQNPRYQVTQFGKPVTLSCSQTLNHNVMYWYQQKSSQAPKLLFHYYDKDFNNEADTPDNFQSRRPNTSFCFLDIRSPGLGDTAMYLCATSRVGGTATGELFFGEGSRLTVL.

This chain links TRBV29-1 with TRBJ2-2; D is uncertain. V was cut by 0 bases and J by 6 bases, with 5 bases left in between. CDR3 length: 12 amino acids. In germline, CDR1 is SQVTM, CDR2 ANQGSEA. CDR3 nucleotides: TGCAGCGTTGAAGACGGTGCCGGGGAGCTGTTTTTT. Residues: CSVEDGAGELFF.

The chain links TRBV10-3 to TRBJ1-4, with a weak D call TRBD1 (5 bases). V lost 8 bases, J lost 12 bases, and 16 bases lay in between. Germline CDR1 ENHRY, CDR2 SYGVKD. The CDR3 length is 12 residues. CDR3 amino acids: CAIGALMGELFF. The CDR3 DNA reads TGTGCCATCGGGGCCCTAATGGGGGAACTGTTTTTT.

The J gene is TRBJ2-7, the V gene TRBV24-1, with TRBD2 as a possible D gene (7 bases). The V gene's germline CDR1 is KGHDR and CDR2 SFDVKD. There are 15 residues in the CDR3. The V and J ends lost 7 bases and 5 bases respectively, with 20 bases between them. CDR3 protein: CATSEGGLKNNEQYF. The CDR3 nucleotides are TGTGCCACCAGCGAGGGGGGGCTAAAGAACAACGAGCAGTACTTC.

This clonotype was detected a few times. The chain recombines TRBV6-1 with TRBJ2-3; the match to TRBD2 covers 10 bases. J lost 13 bases, V lost 4 bases, and 17 bases had no gene match. Germline V lookup: CDR1 MNHNS, CDR2 SASEGT. This CDR3 comprises 16 residues. CDR3 DNA: TGTGCCAGCAGTGCTCGTGGGGTGCTAGCGGGAGAGGGGGAGTATTTT. This encodes CASSARGVLAGEGEYF.

This chain joins TRBV27 and TRBJ2-6; either TRBD1 or TRBD2 may supply D (6 bases each). Germline loops: CDR1 MNHEY, CDR2 SMNVEV (reference sequence). The CDR3 loop spans 15 amino acids. V was trimmed by 8 bases and J by 4 bases, leaving 15 bases between them. This CDR3 reads CASSRRGVGANVLTF. The CDR3 nucleotides read TGTGCCAGCTCTAGAAGGGGGGTAGGGGCCAACGTCCTGACTTTC.

J is TRBJ2-1 and V is TRBV5-4; the match to TRBD2 covers 14 bases. V shed 3 bases, J shed 4 bases, and the junction held 6 bases outside the gene matches. Germline values: CDR1 SGHNT, CDR2 YYREEE (reference sequence). CDR3 length: 17 residues. The CDR3 sequence is CASSSGTSGSKYNEQFF. The CDR3, as DNA: TGTGCCAGCAGCTCTGGGACTAGCGGGAGTAAGTACAATGAGCAGTTCTTC. The variable domain in full, with the rest retrieved from reference TRBV5-4 and TRBJ2-1, is ETGVTQSPTHLIKTRGQQVTLRCSSQSGHNTVSWYQQALGQGPQFIFQYYREEENGRGNFPPRFSGLQFPNYSSELNVNALELDDSALYLCASSSGTSGSKYNEQFFGPGTRLTVL.

This clonotype was seen more than once but under ten times. V and J are TRBV5-1 and TRBJ2-5, with 10 bases lining up with TRBD2. Germline V lookup: CDR1 SGHRS, CDR2 YFSETQ. With V trimmed by 0 bases and J by 4 bases, 0 bases remained unmatched. The CDR3 is made up of 14 amino acids. The CDR3 sequence: CASSLEREGETQYF. The CDR3 bases are TGCGCCAGCAGCTTGGAGCGGGAGGGAGAGACCCAGTACTTC. The variable domain in full, with the rest retrieved from reference TRBV5-1 and TRBJ2-5, is KAGVTQTPRYLIKTRGQQVTLSCSPISGHRSVSWYQQTPGQGLQFLFEYFSETQRNKGNFPGRFSGRQFSNSRSEMNVSTLELGDSALYLCASSLEREGETQYFGPGTRLLVL.

CDR3 sequence: CASSQEWRRGTDTQYF. In DNA form, the CDR3 reads TGTGCCAGCAGCCAGGAGTGGAGGCGGGGCACAGATACGCAGTATTTT. The rearrangement uses TRBV3-1 and TRBJ2-3; perhaps TRBD2 as D (5 bases). This CDR3 has 16 amino acids. Germline-derived CDR1 and CDR2 are LGHDT and YNNKEL (reference sequence). Trimming shortened V by 3 bases and J by 1 base, and 14 bases separated the two germline ends.

V gene TRBV11-2 combines with J gene TRBJ1-1; TRBD1 agrees at 11 bases. The CDR3 runs 20 residues. V was clipped by 4 bases and J by 10 bases; unmatched bases: 26. Germline CDR1 SGHAT, CDR2 FQNNGV. The CDR3 sequence: CASSSRTQDQTLWGQGGAFF. DNA for the CDR3: TGTGCCAGCAGCTCCCGGACACAAGATCAAACACTGTGGGGACAGGGGGGAGCTTTCTTT.

There are a few counts of this clonotype. The chain links TRBV7-9 to TRBJ1-1; tentatively, D is TRBD1 (5 bases). This CDR3 is 13 amino acids long. CDR1 is SEHNR, CDR2 FQNEAQ, per germline (reference sequence). V shed 6 bases and J shed 9 bases, with 17 bases lying between them. The CDR3 region is CASSRLGVGKAFF. The CDR3 DNA reads as TGTGCCAGCAGTCGTCTAGGGGTTGGGAAAGCTTTCTTT.

The chain uses TRBV7-9 and TRBJ2-2, with 9 bases fitting TRBD1. CDR1 is SEHNR, CDR2 FQNEAQ, per germline (reference sequence). CDR3 length: 17 residues. With V trimmed by 0 bases and J by 6 bases, 8 bases remained unmatched. The CDR3 here is CASSLAAFGTGPGELFF. The CDR3 bases are TGTGCCAGCAGCTTAGCTGCCTTCGGGACAGGGCCCGGGGAGCTGTTTTTT.

J is TRBJ2-7 and V is TRBV28; D is possibly TRBD1 (5 bases). Germline lookup yields CDR1 MDHEN and CDR2 SYDVKM. The CDR3 sequence is 15 residues long. The V end was cut by 4 bases, the J end by 6 bases, with 19 bases between. The CDR3 protein is CASSSPQGSHFEQYV. DNA of the CDR3: TGTGCCAGCAGTTCCCCGCAGGGAAGCCACTTCGAGCAGTACGTC.

This clonotype has at least ten counts. V gene TRBV23-1 combines with J gene TRBJ2-4; the match to TRBD1 covers 10 bases. TRBV23-1 is an ORF, with its function uncertain. CDR3 size: 19 residues. With V trimmed by 0 bases and J by 4 bases, 12 bases remained unmatched. The CDR3 region is CASSQSPIRGTGDKNIQYF. Here the CDR3 DNA reads TGCGCCAGCAGTCAATCCCCAATCAGGGGGACAGGGGATAAAAACATTCAGTACTTC.

This clonotype was picked up a small number of times. The chain uses TRBV5-6 and TRBJ2-3, with no clear D. V was trimmed by 7 bases and J by 3 bases, leaving 15 bases between them. This CDR3 is 14 amino acids long. Germline CDR1 and CDR2: SGHDT and YYEEEE. CDR3 coding DNA: TGTGCCAGCTCCCAGGTTACTTTAACAGATACGCAGTATTTT. Its protein is CASSQVTLTDTQYF.

This clonotype was detected a few times. The CDR3 region is CASSFPGTVEGTQYF. Here the CDR3 DNA reads TGTGCCAGCAGTTTCCCAGGGACTGTAGAAGGGACCCAGTACTTC. The chain has TRBV28 and TRBJ2-5; a weak D match, TRBD2 (6 bases). This CDR3 region has 15 residues. With 3 bases removed from V and 7 bases from J, the gap between germline ends came to 18 bases. The germline CDR1 and CDR2 sequences are MDHEN and SYDVKM.

The genes are TRBV20-1 and TRBJ2-1; TRBD2 matches at 8 bases. CDR3 size: 13 residues. V shed 3 bases and J 5 bases; nucleotides not matched to a gene: 3. Germline CDR1 is DFQATT and CDR2 is SNEGSKA (reference sequence). CDR3 residues: CSASGRANNEQFF. In nucleotides, the CDR3 is TGCAGTGCTAGCGGGAGGGCCAACAATGAGCAGTTCTTC.

This clonotype was detected many times. The chain couples TRBV5-1 to TRBJ1-1; TRBD1 matches 9 bases. Germline V gene lookup returns CDR1 SGHRS and CDR2 YFSETQ. J was trimmed by 2 bases and V by 4 bases; bases with no gene match: 6. The length of the CDR3 is 15 residues. The DNA for the CDR3 is TGCGCCAGCAGCCTGGACAGGGGAAGAAACACTGAAGCTTTCTTT. Protein sequence: CASSLDRGRNTEAFF.